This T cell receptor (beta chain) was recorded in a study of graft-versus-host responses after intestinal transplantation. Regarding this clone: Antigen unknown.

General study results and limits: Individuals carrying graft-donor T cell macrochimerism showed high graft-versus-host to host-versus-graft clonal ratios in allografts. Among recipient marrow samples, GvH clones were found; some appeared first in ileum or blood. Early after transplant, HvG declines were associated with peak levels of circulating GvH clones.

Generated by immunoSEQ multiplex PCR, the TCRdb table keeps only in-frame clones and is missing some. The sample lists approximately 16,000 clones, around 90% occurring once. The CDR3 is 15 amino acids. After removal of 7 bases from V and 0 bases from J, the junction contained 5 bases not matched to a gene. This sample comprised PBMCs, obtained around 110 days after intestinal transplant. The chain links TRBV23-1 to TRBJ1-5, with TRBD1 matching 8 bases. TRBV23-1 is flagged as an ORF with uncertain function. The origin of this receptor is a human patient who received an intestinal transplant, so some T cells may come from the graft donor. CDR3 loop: CASTRDRYSNQPQHF. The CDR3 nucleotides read TGCGCCAGCACCCGGGACAGGTATAGCAATCAGCCCCAGCATTTT.